Listed here is a single T cell receptor beta chain. Its antigen is unidentified. The CDR3 length is 14 residues. The germline V and J ends were trimmed by 2 bases and 0 bases, with 8 bases remaining between them. Per the germline V gene, CDR1 is MNHEY and CDR2 is SVGEGT. This sample is drawn from a study of response to subunit inactivated influenza vaccine. MiXCR, run by TCRdb on the RT-PCR reads, gives a single entry per CDR3 protein. The sample holds 490,000 or so distinct CDR3 sequences, 6.5% to 8% seen once. Whole-study findings and limits: Each seasonal flu vaccination may recruit only limited new T cells, authors suggested.

The source material was PBMCs from blood, sampled around 25 months after vaccination. The receptor was isolated from a man aged 45-69 years who received an inactivated influenza vaccine. J is TRBJ2-7 and V is TRBV6-2 or TRBV6-3; no clear D gene. The CDR3 nucleotides are TGTGCCAGCAGTTACCTCACCGGCTCCTACGAGCAGTACTTC. Encoded protein: CASSYLTGSYEQYF.